This is a list of T cell receptor beta chains from one sample in a study of cytomegalovirus exposure and HLA in healthy donors. Only in-frame clones appear in the TCRdb table, and some are missing; sequencing was by immunoSEQ multiplex PCR. The sample has 220,000 or so clones, less than 90% seen once; the top ten hold roughly 5.5%. Sequencing used PBMCs. The receptor set was obtained from a woman between 18 and 29 years old in good health and CMV-seronegative. Each CDR3 is given with its conserved first and last residue. A D gene is named only where the DNA matches it firmly. A clone size is listed for some rows: how often the clone was seen (once, few, many), or a class if it is expanded.

j_call | d_call | v_call | clone_size | cdr3_nt | cdr3_aa
TRBJ2-7 | TRBD2 | TRBV27 | once | TGTGCCAGCGGGGAGGGGCGTAGGTACGAGCAGTACTTC | CASGEGRRYEQYF
TRBJ1-2 | - | TRBV9 | few | TGTGCCAGCAGCGCCTCCGGGACCGAATCTAACTATGGCTACACCTTC | CASSASGTESNYGYTF
TRBJ1-4 | TRBD1 | TRBV7-9 | - | TGTGCCAGCAGCGCCAGGGGGGGCCCCGTTGCAACTAATGAAAAACTGTTTTTT | CASSARGGPVATNEKLFF
TRBJ2-3 | - | TRBV20-1 | once | TGCAGTGCATCAGGAGATACGCAGTATTTT | CSASGDTQYF
TRBJ2-1 | - | TRBV4-2 | - | TGTGCCAGCAGCCAAGAGGGTAGCGGCTCCTACAATGAGCAGTTCTTC | CASSQEGSGSYNEQFF
TRBJ1-4 | TRBD1 | TRBV2 | - | TGTGCCAGCAGTGATTCTGAGACAGGGCCGGATGAAAAACTGTTTTTT | CASSDSETGPDEKLFF
TRBJ2-5 | TRBD2 | TRBV5-1 | - | TGCGCCAGCAGCTTGACCGGACTAGCGGGCCGAGAGACCCAGTACTTC | CASSLTGLAGRETQYF
TRBJ1-5 | - | TRBV2 | - | TGTGCCAGCAGTGGGGGTCGGTTGGGGCAGCCCCAGCATTTT | CASSGGRLGQPQHF
TRBJ2-5 | - | TRBV7-2 | - | TGTGCCAGCAGCTTAGGGGGGGGCCCGCTCGAGACCCAGTACTTC | CASSLGGGPLETQYF
TRBJ2-4 | TRBD1 | TRBV5-1 | - | TGCGCCAGCAGCTACAGGACAGGGACGGCCAAAAACATTCAGTACTTC | CASSYRTGTAKNIQYF
TRBJ1-2 | - | TRBV15 | few | TGTGCCACCAGCACCGACGGGACGCGTGGCTACACCTTC | CATSTDGTRGYTF
TRBJ2-2 | - | TRBV5-1 | - | TGCGCCAGCAGCAAAACGGGGACATCCGGGGAGCTGTTTTTT | CASSKTGTSGELFF
TRBJ2-5 | - | TRBV2 | - | TGTGCCAGCAGTGAAGCGCTGGCAGGGAGGAAGACCCAGTACTTC | CASSEALAGRKTQYF
TRBJ1-1 | - | TRBV9 | - | TGTGCCAGCAGCGTAGCTGGGAACACTGAAGCTTTCTTT | CASSVAGNTEAFF
TRBJ1-2 | - | TRBV28 | - | TGTGCCAGCAGTTTTTTCTCGATAAACTATGGCTACACCTTC | CASSFFSINYGYTF
TRBJ1-1 | - | TRBV4-2 | few | TGTGCCAGCAGCCCGGCTTTCGAAGTCGCGGACACTGAAGCTTTCTTT | CASSPAFEVADTEAFF
TRBJ2-2 | TRBD1 | TRBV10-1 | - | TGCGCCACAAGACAGGGGATGAGCACCGGGGAGCTGTTTTTT | CATRQGMSTGELFF
TRBJ2-7 | - | TRBV9 | - | TGTGCCAGCAGCAACGAGAAGGGGCCCGAGCAGTACTTC | CASSNEKGPEQYF
TRBJ1-2 | - | TRBV10-3 | - | TGTGCCATCAGTGGCCAGAGTTCAGGGATTGGCTACACCTTC | CAISGQSSGIGYTF
TRBJ2-5 | - | TRBV30 | once | TGTGCCTGGAGTGACTTAGAGACCCAGTACTTC | CAWSDLETQYF
TRBJ2-7 | - | TRBV4-2 | - | TGTGCCAGCAGCCAAGGAGGGAAATACGAGCAGTACTTC | CASSQGGKYEQYF
TRBJ1-1 | - | TRBV5-1 | - | TGCGCCAGCAGCTTGGCCTCGGGGAGCACTGAAGCTTTCTTT | CASSLASGSTEAFF
TRBJ2-6 | TRBD1 | TRBV4-2 | - | TGTGCCAGCAGCCAGGCCCGACAGGGCCCACTCTCTGGGGCCAACGTCCTGACTTTC | CASSQARQGPLSGANVLTF
TRBJ2-2 | TRBD1 | TRBV6-6 | - | TGTGCCAGCAGTTTGGGACAGCCGAACACCGGGGAGCTGTTTTTT | CASSLGQPNTGELFF
TRBJ2-3 | TRBD2 | TRBV7-3 | - | TGTGCCAGCAGCTTACTCGGGGGGTCAGATACGCAGTATTTT | CASSLLGGSDTQYF
TRBJ1-5 | - | TRBV11-3 | few | TGTGCCAGCAGCCCCCCCGGGGCGCCCAATCAGCCCCAGCATTTT | CASSPPGAPNQPQHF
TRBJ2-7 | - | TRBV10-3 | - | TGTGCCATCAGTGGAGAGTGGGGCGCCGAGCAGTACTTC | CAISGEWGAEQYF
TRBJ1-1 | TRBD1 | TRBV2 | - | TGTGCCAGCAGTGAGACCGGGACAGCGAACACTGAAGCTTTCTTT | CASSETGTANTEAFF
TRBJ1-2 | - | TRBV30 | - | TGTGCCTGGAGCGGGGGGAGGCCACATGGCTACACCTTC | CAWSGGRPHGYTF
TRBJ2-1 | TRBD1 | TRBV11-2 | - | TGTGCCAGCAGCCCCTGGACAGGGGGTAGCTCCTACAATGAGCAGTTCTTC | CASSPWTGGSSYNEQFF
TRBJ1-5 | - | TRBV20-1 | - | TGCAGTGCTTCGCAGGGGCAGCCCCAGCATTTT | CSASQGQPQHF
TRBJ1-4 | TRBD1 | TRBV2 | - | TGTGCCAGCAGGGCCGGACAGGTTGAAAAACTGTTTTTT | CASRAGQVEKLFF
TRBJ1-3 | - | TRBV9 | - | TGTGCCAGCAGCGTAGAGCAACGCTCTGGAAACACCATATATTTT | CASSVEQRSGNTIYF
TRBJ2-1 | - | TRBV6-1 | few | TGTGCCAGCAGTGAAGACGGTACTGAGCAGTTCTTC | CASSEDGTEQFF
TRBJ1-2 | - | TRBV29-1 | - | TGCAGCGTTGCTTACGGCGGGGGCTACACCTTC | CSVAYGGGYTF
TRBJ2-4 | - | TRBV19 | - | TGTGCCAGTAGTATGGCCGTGACTGACATAGACATTCAGTACTTC | CASSMAVTDIDIQYF
TRBJ2-7 | - | TRBV4-1 | - | TGCGCCAGCAGCCAAAAGAGGGACTACGAGCAGTACTTC | CASSQKRDYEQYF
TRBJ2-5 | TRBD1 | TRBV19 | once | TGTGCCAGTAGTATTGTCCATGGGGACAGGGGGCGGTTAGAGACCCAGTACTTC | CASSIVHGDRGRLETQYF
TRBJ1-3 | - | TRBV18 | - | TGTGCCAGCTCACCACTGGATAACGGTAACTCTGGAAACACCATATATTTT | CASSPLDNGNSGNTIYF
TRBJ1-4 | - | TRBV30 | - | TGTGCCTGGACCGGAGGGATCGGGGAAAAACTGTTTTTT | CAWTGGIGEKLFF
TRBJ2-7 | - | TRBV5-6 | - | TGTGCCAGCAGCTTACCGGGAACCTACGAGCAGTACTTC | CASSLPGTYEQYF
TRBJ2-1 | TRBD2 | TRBV27 | - | TGTGCCAGCACCCACAAAGGGGCGGGAGGGTTTTTCAATGAGCAGTTCTTC | CASTHKGAGGFFNEQFF
TRBJ1-2 | TRBD1 | TRBV2 | - | TGTGCCAGCAGTCGACAGGGAAAAGTCGATGGCTACACCTTC | CASSRQGKVDGYTF
TRBJ2-1 | - | TRBV5-1 | - | TGCGCCAGCAGCTCGGCTAGGCCCTCTCGCTACAATGAGCAGTTCTTC | CASSSARPSRYNEQFF
TRBJ2-3 | - | TRBV5-6 | - | TGTGCCAGCAGCTTGGGAGATACGCAGTATTTT | CASSLGDTQYF
TRBJ2-7 | TRBD2 | TRBV5-1 | - | TGCGCCAGCAGCTTGGGTGGGGGGGTAGGCTACGAGCAGTACTTC | CASSLGGGVGYEQYF